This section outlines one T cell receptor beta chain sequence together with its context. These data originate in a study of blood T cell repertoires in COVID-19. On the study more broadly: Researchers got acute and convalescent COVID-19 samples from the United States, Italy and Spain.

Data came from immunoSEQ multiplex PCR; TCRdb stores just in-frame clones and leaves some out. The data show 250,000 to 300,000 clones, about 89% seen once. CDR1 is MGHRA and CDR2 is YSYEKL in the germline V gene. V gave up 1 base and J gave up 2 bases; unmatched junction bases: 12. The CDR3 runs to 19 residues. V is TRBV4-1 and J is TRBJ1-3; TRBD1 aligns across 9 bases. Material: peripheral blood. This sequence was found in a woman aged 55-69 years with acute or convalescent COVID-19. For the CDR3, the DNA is TGCGCCAGCAGCCAAGTTAGACAGGGGGGTTTTTCTGCTGGAAACACCATATATTTT. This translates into CASSQVRQGGFSAGNTIYF.